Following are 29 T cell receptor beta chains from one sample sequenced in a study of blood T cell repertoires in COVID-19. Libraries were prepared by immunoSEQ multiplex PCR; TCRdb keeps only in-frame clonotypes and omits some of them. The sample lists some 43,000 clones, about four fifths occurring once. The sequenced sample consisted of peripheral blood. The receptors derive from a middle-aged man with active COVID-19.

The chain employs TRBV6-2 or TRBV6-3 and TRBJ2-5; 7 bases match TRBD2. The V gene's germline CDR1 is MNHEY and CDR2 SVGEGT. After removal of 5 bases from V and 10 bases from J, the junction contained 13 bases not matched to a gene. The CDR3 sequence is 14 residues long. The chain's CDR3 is CASSLRGRLKVQYF. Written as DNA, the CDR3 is TGTGCCAGCAGTCTGCGGGGGAGGCTTAAGGTCCAGTACTTC.

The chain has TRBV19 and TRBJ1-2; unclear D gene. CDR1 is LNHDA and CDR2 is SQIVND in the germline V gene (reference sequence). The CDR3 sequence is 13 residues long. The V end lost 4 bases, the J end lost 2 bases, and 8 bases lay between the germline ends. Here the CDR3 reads CASSRGINYGYTF. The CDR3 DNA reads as TGTGCCAGTAGTAGAGGGATCAACTATGGCTACACCTTC.

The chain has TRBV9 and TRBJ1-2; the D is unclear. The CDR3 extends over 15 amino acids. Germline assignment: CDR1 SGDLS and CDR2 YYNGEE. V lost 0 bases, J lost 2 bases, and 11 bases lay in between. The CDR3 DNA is TGTGCCAGCAGCGTAGGAGGAGGGTTAAACTATGGCTACACCTTC. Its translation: CASSVGGGLNYGYTF.

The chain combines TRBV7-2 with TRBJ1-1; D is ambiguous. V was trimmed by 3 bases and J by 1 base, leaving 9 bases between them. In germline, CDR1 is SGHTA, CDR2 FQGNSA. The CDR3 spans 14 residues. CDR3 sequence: CASSFYSGNTEAFF. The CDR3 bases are TGTGCCAGCAGCTTCTACAGTGGGAACACTGAAGCTTTCTTT.

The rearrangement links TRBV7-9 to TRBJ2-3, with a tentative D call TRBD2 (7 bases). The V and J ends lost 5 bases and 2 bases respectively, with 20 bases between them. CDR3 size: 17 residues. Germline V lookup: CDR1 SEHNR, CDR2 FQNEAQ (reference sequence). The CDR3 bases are TGTGCCAGCAGCCACCTCTTAGGGGGGGGCGACACAGATACGCAGTATTTT. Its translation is CASSHLLGGGDTDTQYF.

The CDR3 nucleotides are TGCGGCGGGGGGATTCGCACTGAAGCTTTCTTT. Encoded protein: CGGGIRTEAFF. This chain uses TRBV20-1 with TRBJ1-1, with D possibly TRBD1 on 5 matching bases. The CDR3 runs 11 residues. The V gene's germline CDR1 is DFQATT and CDR2 SNEGSKA (reference sequence).

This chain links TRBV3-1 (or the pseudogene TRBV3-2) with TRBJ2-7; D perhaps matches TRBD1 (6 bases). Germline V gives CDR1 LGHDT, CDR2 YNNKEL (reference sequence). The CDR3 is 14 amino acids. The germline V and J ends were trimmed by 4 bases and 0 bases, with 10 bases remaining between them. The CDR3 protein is CASSLGHTSYEQYF. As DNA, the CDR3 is TGTGCCAGCAGCCTGGGACACACCTCCTACGAGCAGTACTTC.

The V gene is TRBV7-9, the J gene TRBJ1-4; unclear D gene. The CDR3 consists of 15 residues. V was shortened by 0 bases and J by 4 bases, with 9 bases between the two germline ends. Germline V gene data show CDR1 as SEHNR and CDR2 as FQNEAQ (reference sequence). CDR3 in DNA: TGTGCCAGCAGCTTAGCGCGAGGGCTTAATGAAAAACTGTTTTTT. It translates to CASSLARGLNEKLFF.

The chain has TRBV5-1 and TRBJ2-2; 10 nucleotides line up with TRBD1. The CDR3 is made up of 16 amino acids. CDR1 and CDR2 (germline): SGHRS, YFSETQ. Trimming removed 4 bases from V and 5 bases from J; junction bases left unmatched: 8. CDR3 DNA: TGCGCCAGCAGCACTGACAGGGGGCTTATTACCGGGGAGCTGTTTTTT. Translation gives CASSTDRGLITGELFF.

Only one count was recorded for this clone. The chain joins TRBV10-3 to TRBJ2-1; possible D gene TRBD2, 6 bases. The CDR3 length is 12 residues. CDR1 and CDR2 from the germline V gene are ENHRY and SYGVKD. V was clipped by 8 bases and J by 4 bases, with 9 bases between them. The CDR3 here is CAIGGAYNEQFF. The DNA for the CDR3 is TGTGCCATCGGCGGGGCATACAATGAGCAGTTCTTC.

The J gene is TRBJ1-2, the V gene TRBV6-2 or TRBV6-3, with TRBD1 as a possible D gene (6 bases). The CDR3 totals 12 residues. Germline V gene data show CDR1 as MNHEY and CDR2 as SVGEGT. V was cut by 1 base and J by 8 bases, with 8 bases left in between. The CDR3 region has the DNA TGTGCCAGCAGTTACTGGGGGACAGGCTACACCTTC. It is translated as CASSYWGTGYTF.

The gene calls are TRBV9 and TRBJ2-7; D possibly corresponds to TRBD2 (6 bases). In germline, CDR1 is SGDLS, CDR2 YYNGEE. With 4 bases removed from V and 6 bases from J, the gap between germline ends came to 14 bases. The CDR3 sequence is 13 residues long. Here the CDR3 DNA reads TGTGCCAGCAGCCCTCCGGGACTCGGCGAGCAGTACTTC. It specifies CASSPPGLGEQYF.

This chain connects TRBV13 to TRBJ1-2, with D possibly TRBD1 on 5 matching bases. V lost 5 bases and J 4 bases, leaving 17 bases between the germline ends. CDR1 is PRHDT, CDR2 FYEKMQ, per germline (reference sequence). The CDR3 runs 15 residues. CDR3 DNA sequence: TGTGCCAGCAGCCCTACAGGTACACCCCCCTATGGCTACACCTTC. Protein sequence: CASSPTGTPPYGYTF.

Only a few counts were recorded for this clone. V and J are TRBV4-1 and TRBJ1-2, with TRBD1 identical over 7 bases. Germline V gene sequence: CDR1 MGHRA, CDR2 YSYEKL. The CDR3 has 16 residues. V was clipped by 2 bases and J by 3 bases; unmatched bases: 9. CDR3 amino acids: CASSQKGQEEDYGYTF. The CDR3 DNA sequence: TGCGCCAGCAGCCAAAAAGGACAGGAGGAAGACTATGGCTACACCTTC.

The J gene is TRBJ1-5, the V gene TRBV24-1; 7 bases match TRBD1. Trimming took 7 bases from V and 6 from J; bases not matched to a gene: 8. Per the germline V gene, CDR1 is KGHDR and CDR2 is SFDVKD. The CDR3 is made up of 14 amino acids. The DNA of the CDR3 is TGTGCCACCAGATTTAAAGACAGGGCTCAGCCCCAGCATTTT. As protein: CATRFKDRAQPQHF.

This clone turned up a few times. For the CDR3, the DNA is TGTGCCAGCAGTTTATCAGTCCCTGCGCTACGGGGGGGGTACGAGCAGTACTTC. It encodes CASSLSVPALRGGYEQYF. This sequence joins TRBV27 and TRBJ2-7, with 8 bases identical to TRBD2. This CDR3 comprises 18 residues. J lost 4 bases, V lost 0 bases, and 14 bases had no gene match. Germline values: CDR1 MNHEY, CDR2 SMNVEV (reference sequence).

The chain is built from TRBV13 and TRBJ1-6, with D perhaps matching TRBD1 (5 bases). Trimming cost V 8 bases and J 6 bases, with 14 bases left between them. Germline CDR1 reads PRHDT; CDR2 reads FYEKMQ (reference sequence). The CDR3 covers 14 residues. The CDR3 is CASAWGRLNSPLHF. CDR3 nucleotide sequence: TGTGCCAGCGCCTGGGGGAGGCTTAATTCACCCCTCCACTTT.

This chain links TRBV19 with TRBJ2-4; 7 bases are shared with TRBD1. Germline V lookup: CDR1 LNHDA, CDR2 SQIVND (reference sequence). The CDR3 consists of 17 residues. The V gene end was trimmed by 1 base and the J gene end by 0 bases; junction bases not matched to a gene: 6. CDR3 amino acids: CASSIGDRLIAKNIQYF. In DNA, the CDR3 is TGTGCCAGTAGTATAGGGGACAGATTGATAGCCAAAAACATTCAGTACTTC.

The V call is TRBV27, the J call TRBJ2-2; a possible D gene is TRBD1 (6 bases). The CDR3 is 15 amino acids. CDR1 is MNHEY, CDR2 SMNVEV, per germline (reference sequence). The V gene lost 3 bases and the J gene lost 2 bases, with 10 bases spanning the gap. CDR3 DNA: TGTGCCAGCAGTTTCAGGGGTGCCAACACCGGGGAGCTGTTTTTT. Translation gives CASSFRGANTGELFF.

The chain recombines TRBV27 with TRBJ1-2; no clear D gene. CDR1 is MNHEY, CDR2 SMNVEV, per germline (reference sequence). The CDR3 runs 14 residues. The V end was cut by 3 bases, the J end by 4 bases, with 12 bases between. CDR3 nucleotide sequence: TGTGCCAGCAGTTTGGGCAGTCCCCTCTATGGCTACACCTTC. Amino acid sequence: CASSLGSPLYGYTF.

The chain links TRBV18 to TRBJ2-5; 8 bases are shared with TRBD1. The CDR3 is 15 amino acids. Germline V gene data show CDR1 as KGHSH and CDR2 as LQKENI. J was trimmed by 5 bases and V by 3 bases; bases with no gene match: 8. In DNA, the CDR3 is TGTGCCAGCTCACCCCGGACAGGGATTATGGAGACCCAGTACTTC. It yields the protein CASSPRTGIMETQYF. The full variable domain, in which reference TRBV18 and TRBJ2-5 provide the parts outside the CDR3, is NAGVMQNPRHLVRRRGQEARLRCSPMKGHSHVYWYRQLPEEGLKFMVYLQKENIIDESGMPKERFSAEFPKEGPSILRIQQVVRGDSAAYFCASSPRTGIMETQYFGPGTRLLVL.

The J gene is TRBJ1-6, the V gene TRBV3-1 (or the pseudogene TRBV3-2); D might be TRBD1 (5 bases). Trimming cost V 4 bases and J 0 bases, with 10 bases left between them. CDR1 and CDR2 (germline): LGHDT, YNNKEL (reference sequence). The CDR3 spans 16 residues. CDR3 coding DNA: TGTGCCAGCAGCCCCTACAGGAGCTCCTATAATTCACCCCTCCACTTT. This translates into CASSPYRSSYNSPLHF.

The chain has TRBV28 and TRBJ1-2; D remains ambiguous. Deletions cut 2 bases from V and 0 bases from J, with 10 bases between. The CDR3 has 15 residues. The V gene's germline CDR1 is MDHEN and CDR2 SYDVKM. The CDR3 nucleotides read TGTGCCAGCAGTTTAGGGAGAGCCTCTAACTATGGCTACACCTTC. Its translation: CASSLGRASNYGYTF.

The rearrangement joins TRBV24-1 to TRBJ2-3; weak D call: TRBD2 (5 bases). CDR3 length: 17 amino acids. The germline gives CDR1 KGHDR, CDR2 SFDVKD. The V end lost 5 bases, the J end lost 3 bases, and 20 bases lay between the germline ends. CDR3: CATSGRMGGIITDTQYF. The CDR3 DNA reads TGTGCCACCAGTGGGAGGATGGGTGGTATAATTACAGATACGCAGTATTTT.

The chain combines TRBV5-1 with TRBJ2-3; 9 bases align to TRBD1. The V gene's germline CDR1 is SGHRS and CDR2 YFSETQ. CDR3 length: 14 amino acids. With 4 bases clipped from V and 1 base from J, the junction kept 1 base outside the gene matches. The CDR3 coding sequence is TGCGCCAGCAGCAGGGACAGGGGCACAGATACGCAGTATTTT. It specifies CASSRDRGTDTQYF.

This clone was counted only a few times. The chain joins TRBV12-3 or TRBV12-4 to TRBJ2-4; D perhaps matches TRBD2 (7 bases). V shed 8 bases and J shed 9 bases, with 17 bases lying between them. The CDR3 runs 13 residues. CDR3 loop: CASGSGGPGIQYF. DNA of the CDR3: TGTGCCAGCGGTTCGGGGGGCCCCGGCATTCAGTACTTC.

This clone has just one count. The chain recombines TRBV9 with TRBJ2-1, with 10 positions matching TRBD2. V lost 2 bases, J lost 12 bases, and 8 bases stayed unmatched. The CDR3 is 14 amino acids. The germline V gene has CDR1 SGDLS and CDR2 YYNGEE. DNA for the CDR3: TGTGCCAGCAGCGTCACCAGCGGGGGGGCTGGGCAGTTCTTC. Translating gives CASSVTSGGAGQFF.

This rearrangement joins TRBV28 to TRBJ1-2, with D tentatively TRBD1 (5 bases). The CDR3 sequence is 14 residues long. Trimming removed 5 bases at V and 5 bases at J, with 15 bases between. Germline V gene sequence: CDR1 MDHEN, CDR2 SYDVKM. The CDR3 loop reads CASSAPTVPYGYTF. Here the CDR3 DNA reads TGTGCCAGCAGTGCTCCGACAGTGCCATATGGCTACACCTTC.

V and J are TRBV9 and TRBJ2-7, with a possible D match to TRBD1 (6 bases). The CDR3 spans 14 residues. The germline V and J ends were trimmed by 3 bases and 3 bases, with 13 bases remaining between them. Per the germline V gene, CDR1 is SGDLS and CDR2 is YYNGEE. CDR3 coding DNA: TGTGCCAGCAGCGCTCCAGGGGCAATCTACGAGCAGTACTTC. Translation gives CASSAPGAIYEQYF.